This T cell receptor (beta chain) is drawn from a study of cytomegalovirus exposure and HLA in healthy donors (dated by TCRdb to between 2016 and 2019). With respect to the entire study: An earlier analysis of some 600 of the donors reported roughly 300 Gb of sequence data and approximately 120 million unique TCR beta sequences obtained from approximately 180 million T cells. Donor age, sex, ethnicity and CMV serostatus were collected together with the repertoire data. Every repertoire in the discovery cohort had been generated on one and the same sequencing platform. The genetic ancestry cluster associated with self-reported Caucasian donors included 70% to 85% of the approximately 400 genotyped donors. On average, around 240,000 unique TCR beta nucleotide sequences were sequenced per donor among about 400 genotyped donors of the cohort, with about 19% of those sequences being non-productive. To predict cytomegalovirus infection status, the study combined high-throughput TCR immunosequencing, statistical association of individual TCRs with disease status, and machine learning. In a later genetic analysis, genome-wide SNP genotypes for about three fifths of the roughly 670 donors were used, and that subset was treated as a discovery cohort. Approximately 300 gigabases of sequencing data and about 92 million unique TCR sequences made up an early release that covered some 640 HLA-typed donors. A separate validation cohort of roughly 130 different subjects was used in addition to the approximately 700-subject first cohort. Roughly 5 DR-DQ haplotypes were treated as single units for association and clustering because of strong linkage in the cohort. An earlier analysis of about 620 of the donors applied high-throughput TCR beta sequencing to assess whether each TCR beta V gene segment acted as functional or pseudogenic. The study was designed to test whether signatures of past pathogen exposure could be identified by cataloging public T cell receptors. The T cell repertoires of 666 subjects were profiled by immunosequencing and related to cytomegalovirus serostatus. Rather than using new phenotypic data, the later analysis identified candidate immune exposures from TCR beta sequences and from how often those sequences occurred across donors. Typing coverage differed by locus: A, B, C, DRB1 and DQB1 were typed in about 620-640 donors, DQA1 in 522, DPA1 in 600 to 610, and DPB1 in 400 to 480. HLA typing included class I and class II loci at four-digit resolution. A later analysis re-analyzed previously published TCR beta repertoires from approximately 670 donors and added high-resolution HLA genotyping to study TCR occurrence patterns.

Points on this clone: There is no known antigen for this receptor. The sample holds no much larger clone one base away, and base qualities are not on file.

Library generation was performed with the immunoSEQ multiplex PCR assay. A mixture of 60 forward primers for TCR Vbeta segments and 13 reverse primers for TCR Jbeta segments was used in the multiplex PCR. The CDR3 region of rearranged TCR beta genes was amplified from genomic DNA by a multiplex PCR assay. On the Illumina HiSeq System, the amplified TCR beta libraries were sequenced as 87-base-pair reads. The authors' pipeline ran thus. A later analysis counted around 72 million unique TCR beta chains across the 666 repertoires, and roughly 9.9 million of these chains were shared by at least two donors. A nearest-neighbor algorithm error-corrected the raw reads and collapsed the reads into unique sequences, merging closely related sequences to remove PCR and sequencing errors. CDR3 sequences were aligned to IMGT reference sequences to assign V, D and J gene segments. For a sequence to be retained, a match of at least six nucleotides was required to both a V gene segment and a J gene segment. A rearrangement was called productive if the CDR3 had no stop codons and remained in frame with V and J, and every other rearrangement was called non-productive. Following IMGT convention, CDR3 was defined as the stretch from the second conserved V-encoded cysteine up to the conserved J-encoded phenylalanine. Sequences without an unambiguous match to a single V gene segment were excluded from the earlier analysis of 450 to 650 of the donors. An earlier analysis of 587 of the donors called V segments functional above 56.7% productive rearrangements and segregating when the between-donor standard deviation exceeded 5%. A statistical classification framework was built for diagnosing cytomegalovirus status from the catalog of TCR beta chain sequences. In a later analysis, V and J genes were assigned by comparing TCR nucleotide sequences against IMGT/GENE-DB human TR gene sequences. In a later analysis, CDR3 sequences and most-parsimonious VDJ recombination scenarios were assigned using the TCRdist pipeline. In a later analysis, each TCR beta chain was defined by its CDR3 amino acid sequence together with its V-gene family, and reads without a unique V-gene family were excluded. To address suspected cross-contamination and a sequencing artifact, a later analysis removed 592 highly shared, low-generation-probability nucleotide sequences. In a later analysis, a clonal expansion index was calculated for each public chain from normalized within-repertoire ranks of inferred template counts. A later analysis computed generation probabilities with a VDJ recombination model fitted to out-of-frame rearrangements, and checked the results against IGoR. In a later analysis, hypergeometric tests were used to score TCR-TCR, TCR-HLA and TCR-CMV co-occurrence, with a repertoire-size bias correction applied to TCR pairs. A later analysis estimated false discovery rates by permuting HLA or CMV assignments 20 times. In a later analysis, co-occurring TCRs were grouped with DBSCAN, and TCRdist sequence similarity was added when clustering was performed within HLA-allele-positive subsets. Repertoires with fewer than 30,000 or more than 120,000 public chains were left out of co-occurrence clustering, as were about five repertoires with anomalous nucleotide sharing. TCRdb provides this immuneACCESS table in a form limited to in-frame rearrangements. Some clones are lacking; in checked studies, under half of them reflect an unresolved V gene, and why the rest are absent is not known. The D gene and trimming were derived from the DNA, and the V and J assignments and clone size from that table. For this sample the table gives about 150,000 clones, of which approximately 73% were detected only once. Together, the top ten hold 1.5% to 2% of the sample.

The cohort consisted of hundreds of healthy bone marrow donors. At the time of sampling, all cohort members were nominally healthy, though unrecorded immune exposures were likely present. The donor was CMV seronegative and belonged to the group of 352 seronegative cohort members. A peripheral blood sample was collected from each donor, and TCR beta sequencing was performed on peripheral blood mononuclear cells. Genomic DNA was extracted from the blood cell samples with the Qiagen DNeasy Blood Extraction Kit. The paper as a whole reports these results and caveats: Most TCR sequences were seen in very few donors, while some public TCRs were found in many individuals. When HLA alleles, especially DR and DQ, strongly co-occurred, attributing TCR associations to individual alleles was difficult. Because HLA typing was unavailable for some donors at each locus, only the typed subset was used in association tests. It was suggested by the authors that the approach could potentially be generalized to other disease states and immunological phenotypes. A group of highly shared sequence variants was considered likely to be a technical artifact of the sequencing pipeline. The study gave a list of around 170 TCR beta chains associated with cytomegalovirus. The presence/absence analyses assumed that sequencing depth was roughly uniform across donors, and that assumption may not be true. According to a later genetic analysis, donors in an Asian-associated ancestry cluster had fewer N-insertions in productive TCRs than the approximately 650-donor mean. This cohort had only TCR beta chains sequenced, and the lack of alpha or paired-chain data limited which features could be detected. In a later analysis, TCR association rates were found to vary across HLA loci, with the most associated TCRs seen for DRB1 alleles and the fewest for HLA-C alleles. A later analysis found that most CMV-associated TCR beta chains appeared HLA-restricted, with HLA associations seemingly driven largely by CMV exposure. A further reported finding was that TCR beta sequences accurately predicted the HLA-A and HLA-B alleles for most subjects in the first cohort. In vitro tests confirmed that a few of the cytomegalovirus-associated TCR beta chains recognize cytomegalovirus antigens. An earlier analysis of 450 to 750 of the donors showed that most TCR beta V segments appeared in productive rearrangements either about 87% or about 30% of the time, which broadly matched IMGT annotations. In a later analysis, several top co-occurrence clusters were reported to appear linked to parvovirus B19, influenza, CMV and Epstein-Barr virus. Linkage disequilibrium might explain the correlated functional status among segregating V segments, but an unknown experimental factor could not be ruled out. Compared with equally common non-associated chains, HLA-associated TCR beta chains in a later analysis were more clonally expanded and had lower generation probabilities. For the cohort, immune exposure information was limited to CMV serostatus. A later genetic analysis associated a missense DCLRE1C variant with V-gene and J-gene trimming of TCR beta chains, and an independent cohort replicated the association. The classifier was reported to diagnose cytomegalovirus status with high specificity and sensitivity in both the original and validation cohorts. In a later analysis, some 18,000 TCR beta sequences were associated with specific HLA alleles at a false discovery rate of 0.05. Because counts were too low, seventeen rarely observed V segments, including chromosome 9 orphons, were excluded from the earlier analysis of around 590 of the donors.

Sequencing was done on a sample of PBMCs. The TCR sequence derives from a woman aged 18-29 years in good health and CMV-seronegative.

This receptor has the CDR3 CASSTGYRSPLHF. The base sequence is TGTGCCAGTAGTACAGGGTATCGGTCACCCCTCCACTTT. The V and J genes are TRBV19 and TRBJ1-6; the D region possibly corresponds to TRBD1 (5 bases align). V and J are truncated by 4 bases and 10 bases respectively, leaving an intervening sequence of 11 bases. Spanning cysteine to phenylalanine, the CDR3 consists of 13 amino acids. Just CDR3 DNA is preserved here, 39 bases in frame from base 1. The germline V gene (reference sequence) supplies CDR1 LNHDA and CDR2 SQIVND.